The text below deals with one T cell receptor beta chain. The antigen it recognizes is unknown. Per-nucleotide qualities are absent, and no much larger clonotype sits a single base away. Counted from cysteine to phenylalanine, this CDR3 has 15 amino acids. The DNA shown is the 45-base CDR3, in frame from base 1. Trimming takes 8 bases from V and 0 bases from J, and the germline ends sit 13 bases apart. According to the germline V gene (reference sequence), CDR1 reads MNHEY and CDR2 reads SMNVEV. The trial excluded patients who had a history of autoimmune disease or were on systemic immunosuppression. Peripheral blood for TCR sequencing was drawn from every dose cohort at baseline, at cycle 4 day 1 and at cycle 7 day 1. The samples were taken from a phase I, first-in-human, multicenter, open-label dose-escalation trial of ivuxolimab. Adults with locally advanced or metastatic head and neck squamous cell, hepatocellular, melanoma or renal cell carcinoma were enrolled in the trial. Before TCR sequencing, CD4+ T cells and CD8+ T cells from peripheral blood were sorted into separate populations.

For sequencing of the TCRbeta CDR3 region, genomic DNA was extracted from the sorted cells. The immunoSEQ Assay was used for sequencing of TCRbeta CDR3 regions. This immuneACCESS table, as held by TCRdb, lists in-frame sequences with V and J called but not all clones. Of the missing ones, under half trace to an unresolved V gene in checked studies; the others have no known cause. In this sample the table shows 75,000 to 100,000 clones, more than 85% of which occur a single time. Around 0.31% of the sample is taken by the ten largest. This sample is drawn from a study of OX40 agonist ivuxolimab in advanced cancers. Study-level background: Ivuxolimab was a fully human IgG2 agonistic monoclonal antibody targeting the costimulatory receptor OX40 (CD134). Peripheral TCRbeta sequencing was intended to test whether TCR sequence diversity was altered and clonal T-cell expansion was caused by ivuxolimab. Partial responses occurred in three dose-escalation patients: two with cutaneous melanoma and one with hepatocellular carcinoma. The dose-escalation cohort was approximately 83% male with a mean age of about 58 years, ranging from 23 to 79. Prior anti-PD-1, anti-PD-L1 or anti-CTLA-4 therapy was permitted, and approximately 39% of dose-escalation patients had received checkpoint inhibitors. Of the approximately 53 patients in dose escalation, about 20 had hepatocellular carcinoma, some 15 had melanoma, 9 had renal cell carcinoma and 9 had head and neck cancer. The paper describes the monotherapy dose-escalation part (N ≈ 52 patients) of the phase I trial of ivuxolimab. Intravenous ivuxolimab was administered to patients every 2 weeks at six dose levels: 0.01, 0.1, 0.3, 1.5, 3 and 10 mg/kg.

General findings and caveats noted by the study authors: Clonal expansion of both CD4+ and CD8+ blood T cells was observed from baseline to week 6 at doses 0.1 to 3.0 mg/kg. The antigen specificity of the clonally expanded peripheral T cells was not determined. After ivuxolimab, CD8+ T cells had more expanded clones than CD4+ T cells on average. In partial responders in the 0.1-3.0 mg/kg groups, normalized peripheral clonal expansion was found to be among the lowest, especially among CD8+ T cells. Low levels of normalized T-cell clonal expansion were also seen in some patients who did not respond.

This clonotype was obtained from an adult with an advanced solid tumor such as melanoma, head and neck, liver or kidney cancer. This specimen was CD4+ or CD8+ T cells sorted from blood, taken in a trial of the OX40 agonist ivuxolimab. The V gene is TRBV27 and the J gene is TRBJ2-2; TRBD1 might be the D gene, on 6 matching bases. The DNA is TGTGCCAGCCGCACAGGGTGGGCGAACACCGGGGAGCTGTTTTTT. This yields the protein CASRTGWANTGELFF.